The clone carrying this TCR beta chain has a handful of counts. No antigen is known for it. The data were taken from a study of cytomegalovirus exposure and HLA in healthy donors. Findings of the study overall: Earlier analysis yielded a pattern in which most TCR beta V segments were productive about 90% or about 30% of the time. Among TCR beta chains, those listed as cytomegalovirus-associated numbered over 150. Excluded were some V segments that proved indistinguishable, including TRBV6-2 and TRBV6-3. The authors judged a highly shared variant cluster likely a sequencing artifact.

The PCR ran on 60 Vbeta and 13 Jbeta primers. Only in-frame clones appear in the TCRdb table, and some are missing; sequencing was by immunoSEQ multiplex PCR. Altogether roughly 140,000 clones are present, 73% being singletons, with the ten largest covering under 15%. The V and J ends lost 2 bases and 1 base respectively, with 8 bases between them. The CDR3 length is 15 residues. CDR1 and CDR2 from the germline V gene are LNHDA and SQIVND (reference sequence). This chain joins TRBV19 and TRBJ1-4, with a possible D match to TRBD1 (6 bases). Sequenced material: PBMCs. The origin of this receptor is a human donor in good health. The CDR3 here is CASSIQGLTNEKLFF. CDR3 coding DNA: TGTGCCAGTAGTATACAGGGGTTAACTAATGAAAAACTGTTTTTT.